Sequencing of this T cell receptor beta chain was carried out in a study of blood T cells in healthy people across ages (dated by TCRdb to about 2015). As for the study more broadly: Template switching captured roughly one uniquely barcoded TCR beta cDNA molecule per two T cells in model experiments. To track age-related changes in TCR beta repertoire diversity, the study relied on deep sequencing normalized with unique cDNA molecular identifiers. Donors were grouped into four age groups: young (average approximately 15 years), middle-aged (39), aged (approximately 58) and long-lived (roughly 80). To avoid experimental bias, donors of different ages were spread randomly across the sequencing lanes. For two donors (one aged 18 to 29 and one aged 80 or older), the study analyzed two additional independent replicas of 1 million unique cDNA reads from the same blood draw.

The library was prepared using 5' RACE. For sequencing, an Illumina HiSeq 2500 was employed. The second PCR ran for roughly 7 to 12 cycles and used a J-beta primer mix along with a sample-barcoded 5' primer. Each TCR beta cDNA molecule received a unique molecular identifier from a template-switch 5' adaptor carrying 12 random nucleotides. Each sample yielded at least 3 million CDR3-containing paired-end reads. First-strand cDNA synthesis was performed from all RNA using the Mint cDNA synthesis kit, with priming by a TRBC-specific oligonucleotide. Following uracil-DNA glycosylase treatment, all cDNA underwent a first 18-cycle PCR with the universal primers M1SS and BC2_uni_R. The original pipeline was this. For normalization, 1 million high-quality reads, each with a distinct molecular identifier, were randomly selected from each sample. Reads sharing molecular identifiers were discarded rather than binned into consensus sequences. MiTCR, run with a Q25 quality threshold and the strictest error-elimination algorithm, handled CDR3 identification, clonotype clustering and error correction. Lower-bound total TCR beta diversity was estimated with a nonparametric unseen species model using Euler transformation. TCRdb trimmed public reads at Q25 via fastp, called clones via MiXCR and kept in-frame beta chains. Rows matching on CDR3 protein sequence are summarized as one entry with the most common DNA and genes. The V and J calls follow TCRdb's processing rather than the paper's. For this sample there are about 640,000 distinct CDR3 sequences; roughly 58% appear just once. The biggest ten clones account for 30% to 40% of the sample.

Systemically healthy Caucasian individuals from Russia, 35 to 50 in total and aged about 6 to 95 years, were included as donors. Each donor gave 8 to 10 milliliters of peripheral blood, drawn into EDTA-treated Vacutainer tubes. Ficoll-Paque density-gradient centrifugation was used to isolate PBMCs, with at least 6 million per sample. Total RNA was extracted from PBMCs with Trizol reagent, with at least 5 micrograms obtained per sample. Naive CD45RAhigh/CD27high T cell percentages were measured by flow cytometry on a PBMC aliquot from every donor. Concerning this clonotype: Its antigen remains unidentified. No base qualities exist here, and no much larger clone lies one base off it.

The research as a whole found: A strong correlation was found between observed TCR beta diversity and the percentage of naive T cells measured by flow cytometry. Compared with the aged group, the long-lived group had more naive CD4+ T cells, fewer expanded clones and increased TCR diversity, suggesting age selection. Estimates of total diversity based on one million sequenced T cells were regarded as lower bounds and as underestimates. Because profiling used bulk unsorted PBMCs, naive and antigen-experienced compartments could not be compared conclusively. Donor CMV infection status was unknown, potentially confounding age-related changes in expanded clonotypes. As age increased, observed TCR beta diversity per million T cells dropped in a roughly linear way, and a significant reduction was already evident by age 40.

The TCR was taken from a man in his sixties in good health. Sequencing input: blood.

The CDR3 protein sequence reads: CASSPRESGGTDTQYF. The nucleotides are TGTGCCAGCTCACCACGAGAGAGCGGGGGCACAGATACGCAGTATTTT. This receptor chain uses TRBV18 and TRBJ2-3, and 7 junctional nucleotides match TRBD2. Counted from cysteine to phenylalanine, this CDR3 has 16 amino acids. The retained sequence is limited to the CDR3, 48 bases, with the frame set at the first base. The CDR1 and CDR2 encoded by the germline V gene are KGHSH and LQKENI. Unmatched junction bases come to 5, with V trimmed by 1 base and J by 1 base. This CDR3, with the reference TRBV18 and TRBJ2-3 proteins standing in past its ends, gives the full variable domain NAGVMQNPRHLVRRRGQEARLRCSPMKGHSHVYWYRQLPEEGLKFMVYLQKENIIDESGMPKERFSAEFPKEGPSILRIQQVVRGDSAAYFCASSPRESGGTDTQYFGPGTRLTVL.